Listed here are 30 T cell receptor beta chains from one sample, sequenced in a study of blood T cell repertoires in COVID-19. Sequencing used immunoSEQ multiplex PCR; TCRdb keeps in-frame clones, though not all of them. The repertoire holds a few hundred thousand clones, with 89% as singletons. The sequencing input was peripheral blood. Source of these receptors: a woman in her 30s with COVID-19, enrolled during active disease.

This chain joins TRBV4-1 and TRBJ2-3; 14 bases map to TRBD2. The CDR3 length is 18 residues. Trimming removed 2 bases from V and 7 bases from J; junction bases left unmatched: 11. Germline V CDR1 and CDR2: MGHRA, YSYEKL. CDR3 coding DNA: TGCGCCAGCAGCCAACCTATTGGGGGACTAGCGGGAGCAAATACGCAGTATTTT. Its translation: CASSQPIGGLAGANTQYF.

This clone was seen once. The chain has TRBV11-1 and TRBJ2-7; TRBD2 is a possible D gene (6 bases). The CDR3 is 15 residues long. From germline, CDR1 is SGHAT and CDR2 FQDESV (reference sequence). V shed 1 base and J shed 0 bases, with 10 bases lying between them. CDR3 DNA sequence: TGTGCCAGCAGCTTAGGGGGACTGAGCTCCTACGAGCAGTACGTC. Translated: CASSLGGLSSYEQYV.

J is TRBJ1-2 and V is TRBV13; 8 nucleotides agree with TRBD1. From germline, CDR1 is PRHDT and CDR2 FYEKMQ (reference sequence). The trim removed 3 bases at V and 7 bases at J, leaving 1 base unmatched. The CDR3 extends over 12 amino acids. The CDR3 DNA sequence: TGTGCCAGCAGCTTTACAGGGGGTGGCTACACCTTC. Translating gives CASSFTGGGYTF. Drawing the rest from reference TRBV13 and TRBJ1-2, the complete variable domain is AAGVIQSPRHLIKEKRETATLKCYPIPRHDTVYWYQQGPGQDPQFLISFYEKMQSDKGSIPDRFSAQQFSDYHSELNMSSLELGDSALYFCASSFTGGGYTFGSGTRLTVV.

The V gene is TRBV27, the J gene TRBJ1-6; D gene uncertain. V was pared by 5 bases and J by 6 bases, with 14 bases between. Looked up from germline, CDR1 is MNHEY and CDR2 is SMNVEV (reference sequence). CDR3 length: 15 residues. CDR3: CASSQLPGSNSPLHF. Here the CDR3 DNA reads TGTGCCAGCAGTCAACTCCCGGGGTCTAATTCACCCCTCCACTTT.

The V gene is TRBV7-6, the J gene TRBJ1-3; D is possibly TRBD1 (6 bases). V lost 2 bases and J lost 4, with 12 bases in between. The CDR3 runs to 15 residues. The germline V gene encodes CDR1 SGHVS and CDR2 FNYEAQ. As DNA, the CDR3 is TGTGCCAGCAGCTTAACAGGGTTGTCGGGAAACACCATATATTTT. Residues: CASSLTGLSGNTIYF.

V and J are TRBV4-1 and TRBJ1-5; D remains unclear. The CDR3 is 13 amino acids. Trimming removed 4 bases at V and 5 bases at J, with 9 bases between. CDR1 MGHRA and CDR2 YSYEKL come from the germline V gene. The CDR3 is CASSPPGDQPQHF. The CDR3 coding sequence is TGCGCCAGCAGCCCCCCCGGGGATCAGCCCCAGCATTTT.

This chain links TRBV7-9 with TRBJ2-2; the D gene is possibly TRBD2 (6 bases). V gave up 1 base and J gave up 7 bases, with 10 bases separating them. The CDR3 loop spans 14 amino acids. The germline gives CDR1 SEHNR, CDR2 FQNEAQ (reference sequence). CDR3 protein: CASSLEAEGGELFF. The CDR3 DNA sequence: TGTGCCAGCAGCTTAGAGGCGGAGGGCGGGGAGCTGTTTTTT.

The CDR3 is CASSPLGRGQGIAETQYF. CDR3 sequence (DNA): TGTGCCAGCAGCCCCCTAGGGAGGGGACAGGGGATAGCGGAGACCCAGTACTTC. The rearrangement links TRBV11-3 to TRBJ2-5; 10 bases align to TRBD1. This CDR3 contains 18 residues. The ends lost 5 bases at V and 5 bases at J; junction bases unmatched: 17. Per germline, CDR1 SGHNT and CDR2 YENEEA. Full variable domain (remainder filled in from reference TRBV11-3 and TRBJ2-5): EAGVVQSPRYKIIEKKQPVAFWCNPISGHNTLYWYLQNLGQGPELLIRYENEEAVDDSQLPKDRFSAERLKGVDSTLKIQPAELGDSAVYLCASSPLGRGQGIAETQYFGPGTRLLVL.

The chain combines TRBV19 with TRBJ2-1; 7 nucleotides agree with TRBD2. The CDR3 runs to 18 residues. Germline lookup yields CDR1 LNHDA and CDR2 SQIVND (reference sequence). Trimming removed 3 bases from V and 0 bases from J; junction bases left unmatched: 11. DNA of the CDR3: TGTGCCAGTAGTATGAGACTAGCCCGGGGAAACTCCTACAATGAGCAGTTCTTC. Protein sequence: CASSMRLARGNSYNEQFF.

This chain joins TRBV5-4 and TRBJ2-7; 8 bases are shared with TRBD1. With V trimmed by 4 bases and J by 3 bases, 6 bases remained unmatched. This CDR3 comprises 14 residues. The V gene's germline CDR1 is SGHNT and CDR2 YYREEE (reference sequence). The CDR3 sequence: CASSTDRELYEQYF. For the CDR3, the DNA is TGTGCCAGCAGCACGGACAGGGAGCTCTACGAGCAGTACTTC.

This rearrangement joins TRBV11-2 to TRBJ2-3; no firm D call. CDR1 is SGHAT and CDR2 is FQNNGV in the germline V gene. The CDR3 has 13 residues. Trimming shortened V by 1 base and J by 1 base, and 3 bases separated the two germline ends. CDR3 nucleotides: TGTGCCAGCAGCTTAGGCGGCACAGATACGCAGTATTTT. Residues: CASSLGGTDTQYF. Using reference TRBV11-2 and TRBJ2-3 for the parts outside the CDR3, the full variable domain is EAGVAQSPRYKIIEKRQSVAFWCNPISGHATLYWYQQILGQGPKLLIQFQNNGVVDDSQLPKDRFSAERLKGVDSTLKIQPAKLEDSAVYLCASSLGGTDTQYFGPGTRLTVL.

This clone was recorded once. V gene TRBV7-9 combines with J gene TRBJ1-2; 8 nucleotides line up with TRBD1. V lost 4 bases, J lost 2 bases, and 9 bases stayed unmatched. The germline V gene encodes CDR1 SEHNR and CDR2 FQNEAQ (reference sequence). This CDR3 has 16 residues. The CDR3 coding sequence is TGTGCCAGCAGCTCCCGACAGGGGAGGCTCAACTATGGCTACACCTTC. Its protein product is CASSSRQGRLNYGYTF.

J is TRBJ1-1 and V is TRBV19; D is uncertain. CDR3 length: 15 amino acids. V was clipped by 5 bases and J by 2 bases, with 15 bases between them. The germline V gene encodes CDR1 LNHDA and CDR2 SQIVND (reference sequence). The CDR3 sequence is CASSPLLGGNTEAFF. DNA for the CDR3: TGTGCCAGTAGTCCCCTGTTGGGAGGCAACACTGAAGCTTTCTTT.

The chain is built from TRBV25-1 and TRBJ1-1; D remains ambiguous. CDR3 length equals 10 residues. Trimming removed 8 bases at V and 7 bases at J, with 8 bases between. CDR1 and CDR2 (germline): MGHDK, SYGVNS. The CDR3, as DNA: TGTGCCAGCGGGGAGAATGAAGCTTTCTTT. This sequence encodes CASGENEAFF.

This clone appeared once. The chain carries TRBV29-1 and TRBJ2-3; TRBD2 might be the D (6 bases). The CDR3 consists of 16 residues. V lost 0 bases and J 3 bases, leaving 16 bases between the germline ends. Germline CDR1 reads SQVTM; CDR2 reads ANQGSEA. The CDR3 DNA is TGCAGCGTTGAAGAGGTTGCAGGGCGGGAAACAGATACGCAGTATTTT. Protein product: CSVEEVAGRETDTQYF.

The CDR3 nucleotides are TGTGCCAGCAGCTTAGGAGACAGCTATGGCTACACCTTC. Translated, it gives CASSLGDSYGYTF. V and J are TRBV7-2 and TRBJ1-2; TRBD1 is a possible D gene (5 bases). The ends were cut back, 1 base at V and 4 bases at J, with 7 bases in the middle. Per the germline V gene, CDR1 is SGHTA and CDR2 is FQGNSA. This CDR3 is built from 13 residues.

The J gene is TRBJ2-1, the V gene TRBV2; TRBD2 might be the D (6 bases). The V end lost 7 bases, the J end lost 7 bases, and 20 bases lay between the germline ends. This CDR3 has 15 amino acids. CDR1 is SNHLY and CDR2 is FYNNEI in the germline V gene. CDR3 amino acids: CASNIGTPLVNEQFF. In DNA, the CDR3 is TGTGCCAGCAACATCGGGACTCCTTTAGTAAATGAGCAGTTCTTC.

The rearrangement links TRBV10-2 to TRBJ2-3; 13 nucleotides align to TRBD2. Germline lookup yields CDR1 WSHSY and CDR2 SAAADI. Trimming at V came to 8 bases and at J to 2 bases, leaving 7 bases not matched to a gene. This CDR3 comprises 16 residues. CDR3 loop: CASLRLAGGDTDTQYF. The CDR3 bases are TGCGCCAGCCTTAGACTAGCGGGGGGTGACACAGATACGCAGTATTTT.

This clone was seen a few times. The chain links TRBV11-2 to TRBJ2-1; possibly TRBD2 for D (6 bases). The CDR3 loop spans 16 amino acids. V was trimmed by 3 bases and J by 0 bases, leaving 12 bases between them. Germline V gives CDR1 SGHAT, CDR2 FQNNGV. CDR3 loop: CASSLGGDPSYNEQFF. The CDR3 DNA sequence: TGTGCCAGCAGCTTGGGCGGGGACCCCTCCTACAATGAGCAGTTCTTC.

The gene calls are TRBV20-1 and TRBJ1-3; D perhaps matches TRBD1 (6 bases). The V and J ends lost 3 bases and 4 bases respectively, with 13 bases between them. Germline loops: CDR1 DFQATT, CDR2 SNEGSKA (reference sequence). The CDR3 consists of 14 residues. This CDR3 reads CSASDQGKGNTIYF. As DNA, the CDR3 is TGCAGTGCTAGTGACCAGGGGAAAGGAAACACCATATATTTT.

V and J are TRBV9 and TRBJ2-2; 11 bases line up with TRBD2. After removal of 1 base from V and 6 bases from J, the junction contained 5 bases not matched to a gene. The CDR3 consists of 16 residues. Per the germline V gene, CDR1 is SGDLS and CDR2 is YYNGEE. CDR3 bases: TGTGCCAGCAGCGTATCACTAGCGGGAGCCTCCGGGGAGCTGTTTTTT. Its protein product is CASSVSLAGASGELFF.

This chain joins TRBV2 and TRBJ1-3; D perhaps matches TRBD1 (5 bases). This CDR3 has 16 amino acids. With 2 bases removed from V and 4 bases from J, the gap between germline ends came to 15 bases. The germline V gene has CDR1 SNHLY and CDR2 FYNNEI. The CDR3 protein is CASSERGWPEGNTIYF. As DNA, the CDR3 is TGTGCCAGCAGTGAAAGGGGCTGGCCAGAGGGAAACACCATATATTTT.

V is TRBV28 and J is TRBJ2-5; the match to TRBD2 covers 14 bases. The CDR3 runs 16 residues. CDR1 and CDR2 from the germline V gene are MDHEN and SYDVKM. V was clipped by 1 base and J by 8 bases; unmatched bases: 6. CDR3 sequence (DNA): TGTGCCAGCAGTTTATACAGGACTAGCGGGAGGACAACCCAGTACTTC. Protein: CASSLYRTSGRTTQYF.

The V and J genes are TRBV6-5 and TRBJ1-4, with no clear D. V was trimmed by 0 bases and J by 3 bases, leaving 5 bases between them. CDR3 length equals 14 residues. Per the germline V gene, CDR1 is MNHEY and CDR2 is SVGAGI. The CDR3 DNA reads as TGTGCCAGCAGTTACTCGAGGGCTAATGAAAAACTGTTTTTT. Protein sequence: CASSYSRANEKLFF.

The genes are TRBV3-1 (or the pseudogene TRBV3-2) and TRBJ2-7; D is uncertain. The CDR3 sequence is 16 residues long. CDR1 is LGHDT and CDR2 is YNNKEL in the germline V gene (reference sequence). Trimming removed 1 base at V and 0 bases at J, with 13 bases between. CDR3 nucleotide sequence: TGTGCCAGCAGCCAAGGTCAGGCCGAACTCTCCTACGAGCAGTACTTC. Its translation: CASSQGQAELSYEQYF.

The genes are TRBV5-6 and TRBJ2-1; D is possibly TRBD2 (6 bases). V lost 3 bases and J 4 bases, leaving 17 bases between the germline ends. The CDR3 covers 16 residues. From germline, CDR1 is SGHDT and CDR2 YYEEEE. The CDR3 nucleotides read TGTGCCAGCAGCTGGCGGGGCCAGGGCGTTTACAATGAGCAGTTCTTC. Protein sequence: CASSWRGQGVYNEQFF. The whole variable domain, filled in from reference TRBV5-6 and TRBJ2-1, reads DAGVTQSPTHLIKTRGQQVTLRCSPKSGHDTVSWYQQALGQGPQFIFQYYEEEERQRGNFPDRFSGHQFPNYSSELNVNALLLGDSALYLCASSWRGQGVYNEQFFGPGTRLTVL.

The V call is TRBV4-2, the J call TRBJ2-4, with D perhaps matching TRBD2 (5 bases). V was cut by 1 base and J by 1 base, with 17 bases left in between. The germline V gene encodes CDR1 LGHNA and CDR2 YNFKEQ. This CDR3 contains 18 residues. CDR3 loop: CASSQATGPPGAKNIQYF. CDR3 sequence (DNA): TGTGCCAGCAGCCAAGCCACCGGGCCTCCGGGGGCCAAAAACATTCAGTACTTC.

The rearrangement uses TRBV4-3 and TRBJ1-4, with D tentatively TRBD1 (6 bases). Germline CDR1 is LGHNA and CDR2 is YSLEER. The CDR3 sequence is 16 residues long. Deletions cut 3 bases from V and 4 bases from J, with 15 bases between. CDR3 nucleotides: TGCGCCAGCAGCCAGGGCACCCAGGGGTTTAATGAAAAACTGTTTTTT. Encoded protein: CASSQGTQGFNEKLFF.

The chain joins TRBV2 to TRBJ2-5, with TRBD2 identical over 14 bases. Looked up from germline, CDR1 is SNHLY and CDR2 is FYNNEI. After removal of 5 bases from V and 3 bases from J, the junction contained 8 bases not matched to a gene. The CDR3 extends over 17 amino acids. This CDR3 is CASSMTSGRVGKETQYF. In DNA form, the CDR3 reads TGTGCCAGCAGTATGACTAGCGGGAGGGTTGGTAAAGAGACCCAGTACTTC.

The chain joins TRBV28 to TRBJ1-2; 8 bases are a match to TRBD1. The CDR3 is made up of 14 amino acids. Germline CDR1 is MDHEN and CDR2 is SYDVKM. J was trimmed by 5 bases and V by 1 base; bases with no gene match: 3. CDR3 protein: CASSLSGGAYGYTF. CDR3 nucleotides: TGTGCCAGCAGTTTATCAGGGGGCGCTTATGGCTACACCTTC.